Presented here are 27 T cell receptor beta chains from one specimen sequenced in a study of T cells in localized non-small cell lung cancer. Using immunoSEQ multiplex PCR, the repertoire was profiled, and TCRdb retains in-frame clones only, with some absent. The sample contains about 40,000 clones, around 86% of which appear only once. Here the sequenced sample was peripheral blood mononuclear cells, taken before any cancer treatment. The receptor source for this set is a male donor at least 60 years old with stage II lung adenocarcinoma.

The chain carries TRBV30 and TRBJ2-7; no definite D call. V lost 5 bases and J lost 3, with 8 bases in between. This CDR3 region has 11 residues. Germline V gene sequence: CDR1 GTSNPN, CDR2 SVGIG (reference sequence). CDR3 in DNA: TGTGCCTGGGGTCAGAGCTACGAGCAGTACTTC. Translation: CAWGQSYEQYF.

This sequence joins TRBV6-6 and TRBJ2-7, with a possible D match to TRBD1 (6 bases). Germline V gene data show CDR1 as MNHNY and CDR2 as SVGAGI (reference sequence). The CDR3 is made up of 15 amino acids. V dropped 6 bases and J dropped 5 bases, with 20 bases sitting between them. CDR3 in amino acids: CASRRRTDLLNEQYF. The DNA of the CDR3 is TGTGCCAGCAGGCGCCGGACAGACCTACTCAACGAGCAGTACTTC.

This clone came up a few times. The gene calls are TRBV5-6 and TRBJ2-2, with D tentatively TRBD1 (6 bases). Trimming cost V 4 bases and J 3 bases, with 10 bases left between them. Looked up from germline, CDR1 is SGHDT and CDR2 is YYEEEE. This CDR3 spans 14 amino acids. The CDR3 region has the DNA TGTGCCAGCAGCCGGGACACCTACACCGGGGAGCTGTTTTTT. This encodes CASSRDTYTGELFF.

The V gene is TRBV4-3, the J gene TRBJ1-2; 9 positions match TRBD1. The trim removed 0 bases at V and 4 bases at J, leaving 9 bases unmatched. The CDR3 has 17 amino acids. CDR1 LGHNA and CDR2 YSLEER come from the germline V gene. The CDR3 loop reads CASSQEAVGQGIYGYTF. The CDR3 region has the DNA TGCGCCAGCAGCCAAGAGGCGGTGGGACAGGGTATCTATGGCTACACCTTC.

The chain uses TRBV7-2 and TRBJ2-6; D unresolved. Trimming pared 3 bases from V and 0 bases from J, leaving 18 bases between. The CDR3 is made up of 19 amino acids. Germline values: CDR1 SGHTA, CDR2 FQGNSA. The CDR3 protein is CASSFGQRQALSGANVLTF. The CDR3, as DNA: TGTGCCAGCAGCTTTGGCCAGAGGCAGGCTCTCTCTGGGGCCAACGTCCTGACTTTC.

The table lists this clone with a few counts. This rearrangement joins TRBV18 to TRBJ2-7; possibly TRBD1 or TRBD2 for D (5 bases each). Germline-derived CDR1 and CDR2 are KGHSH and LQKENI. V was cut by 6 bases and J by 6 bases, with 18 bases left in between. This CDR3 contains 14 residues. The CDR3 nucleotides read TGTGCCAGCTCCTTTTCCGGGACGACAACCGAGCAGTACTTC. It yields the protein CASSFSGTTTEQYF.

In nucleotides, the CDR3 is TGTGCCAGCAGCCCATTCCAGGGAACCCACTCTGGAAACACCATATATTTT. It translates to CASSPFQGTHSGNTIYF. V is TRBV28 and J is TRBJ1-3, with D tentatively TRBD1 (5 bases). The germline V gene encodes CDR1 MDHEN and CDR2 SYDVKM. The V end was cut by 6 bases, the J end by 0 bases, with 18 bases between. The length of the CDR3 is 17 residues.

This clone was observed once. The chain recombines TRBV5-4 with TRBJ2-7; 7 positions match TRBD1. V gave up 2 bases and J gave up 5 bases; unmatched junction bases: 4. Germline CDR1 and CDR2: SGHNT and YYREEE (reference sequence). The CDR3 sequence is 13 residues long. This chain's CDR3 is CASSFRGGDEQYF. The CDR3 nucleotides read TGTGCCAGCAGCTTCAGAGGGGGCGACGAGCAGTACTTC.

The chain joins TRBV7-3 to TRBJ2-3; 7 bases are a match to TRBD2. CDR1 is SGHTA and CDR2 is FQGTGA in the germline V gene. The trim removed 2 bases at V and 2 bases at J, leaving 4 bases unmatched. CDR3 size: 15 residues. This chain's CDR3 is CASSLQAGLTDTQYF. The CDR3 DNA follows: TGTGCCAGCAGCTTACAAGCGGGGCTCACAGATACGCAGTATTTT.

The chain's CDR3 is CASSSTGYEQYF. The CDR3 region has the DNA TGTGCCAGCAGCTCGACAGGCTACGAGCAGTACTTC. The J gene is TRBJ2-7, the V gene TRBV7-6, with D perhaps matching TRBD1 (6 bases). The length of the CDR3 is 12 residues. Germline assignment: CDR1 SGHVS and CDR2 FNYEAQ. The V and J ends lost 4 bases and 3 bases respectively, with 7 bases between them.

This sequence joins TRBV30 and TRBJ1-3; D may be TRBD1 (6 bases). Trimming pared 3 bases from V and 4 bases from J, leaving 10 bases between. Looked up from germline, CDR1 is GTSNPN and CDR2 is SVGIG (reference sequence). CDR3 length equals 13 residues. CDR3 DNA sequence: TGTGCCTGGAGCGGACAGCGAGGAAACACCATATATTTT. Protein sequence: CAWSGQRGNTIYF.

The CDR3 bases are TGTGCCAGCAGCTCGACTGGACCTACCTCCTACAATGAGCAGTTCTTC. This sequence encodes CASSSTGPTSYNEQFF. The V gene is TRBV7-2, the J gene TRBJ2-1; no firm D call. From germline, CDR1 is SGHTA and CDR2 FQGNSA. CDR3 length: 16 residues. Trimming cost V 4 bases and J 0 bases, with 13 bases left between them.

The chain couples TRBV10-3 to TRBJ1-4; 7 bases line up with TRBD1. CDR1 is ENHRY and CDR2 is SYGVKD in the germline V gene. V gave up 0 bases and J gave up 6 bases; unmatched junction bases: 1. The CDR3 is 14 amino acids. The CDR3 nucleotides are TGTGCCATCAGTGAGTCCAGGGGGGATGAAAAACTGTTTTTT. This gives the protein CAISESRGDEKLFF.

This chain connects TRBV29-1 to TRBJ2-6, with a tentative D call TRBD2 (6 bases). V lost 3 bases and J 3 bases, leaving 12 bases between the germline ends. This CDR3 is built from 15 residues. Germline CDR1 SQVTM, CDR2 ANQGSEA. CDR3 nucleotide sequence: TGCAGCGTTGATCCGGGGGTACGTGGGGCCAACGTCCTGACTTTC. As protein: CSVDPGVRGANVLTF.

This clone was found a few times. V usage is TRBV19 and J usage is TRBJ2-2; D unresolved. The CDR3 covers 13 residues. The germline CDR1 and CDR2 sequences are LNHDA and SQIVND (reference sequence). Trimming took off 7 bases at V and 7 bases at J, with 13 bases between the two ends. The CDR3 loop is CASIFAVGGELFF. The CDR3 coding sequence is TGTGCCAGTATTTTTGCTGTGGGCGGGGAGCTGTTTTTT.

As regards this clone: At the DNA level, this CDR3 is encoded by other sequences in the same sample as well. The chain joins TRBV30 to TRBJ1-1; D is uncertain. The germline CDR1 and CDR2 sequences are GTSNPN and SVGIG (reference sequence). V dropped 5 bases and J dropped 2 bases, with 6 bases sitting between them. The CDR3 is 11 amino acids. In nucleotides, the CDR3 is TGTGCCTGGGGCGGTAACACTGAAGCTTTCTTT. Amino acids: CAWGGNTEAFF.

V is TRBV11-2 and J is TRBJ2-1; TRBD1 or TRBD2 may be the D gene (5 bases each). The germline V gene has CDR1 SGHAT and CDR2 FQNNGV. The CDR3 contains 14 residues. Deletions cut 5 bases from V and 10 bases from J, with 18 bases between. The CDR3 DNA reads as TGTGCCAGCAGCGATGGTCTGGGGGTGTGGGAGCAGTTCTTC. Protein: CASSDGLGVWEQFF.

This clone was found once. V usage is TRBV27 and J usage is TRBJ2-3; D possibly corresponds to TRBD1 (5 bases). The CDR3 runs 12 residues. Germline assignment: CDR1 MNHEY and CDR2 SMNVEV (reference sequence). Trimming removed 3 bases at V and 5 bases at J, with 6 bases between. The CDR3 nucleotides are TGTGCCAGCAGTTTTAGGGGAGATACGCAGTATTTT. This encodes CASSFRGDTQYF.

This clone was picked up one time. This rearrangement joins TRBV6-5 to TRBJ1-1; D remains unclear. The CDR3 spans 15 residues. V lost 5 bases and J lost 5, with 18 bases in between. Germline V gene data show CDR1 as MNHEY and CDR2 as SVGAGI. The CDR3 region is CASSPSGERRTEAFF. For the CDR3, the DNA is TGTGCCAGCAGTCCCTCCGGTGAACGGCGGACTGAAGCTTTCTTT.

This rearrangement joins TRBV28 to TRBJ2-3, with unresolved D. This CDR3 is built from 13 residues. Trimming cost V 3 bases and J 11 bases, with 15 bases left between them. Per the germline V gene, CDR1 is MDHEN and CDR2 is SYDVKM. CDR3 protein: CASSLLGGYWQYF. CDR3 sequence (DNA): TGTGCCAGCAGTTTGCTGGGTGGGTACTGGCAGTATTTT. Drawing the rest from reference TRBV28 and TRBJ2-3, the complete variable domain is DVKVTQSSRYLVKRTGEKVFLECVQDMDHENMFWYRQDPGLGLRLIYFSYDVKMKEKGDIPEGYSVSREKKERFSLILESASTNQTSMYLCASSLLGGYWQYFGPGTRLTVL.

The chain uses TRBV28 and TRBJ1-3; D may be TRBD1 (6 bases). The germline gives CDR1 MDHEN, CDR2 SYDVKM. Trimming removed 5 bases at V and 0 bases at J, with 11 bases between. This CDR3 is built from 15 residues. CDR3 sequence (DNA): TGTGCCAGCAGTCAACAGGGACTCTCTGGAAACACCATATATTTT. Its protein is CASSQQGLSGNTIYF.

The chain has TRBV6-6 and TRBJ1-1; no clear D. Germline V gene data show CDR1 as MNHNY and CDR2 as SVGAGI (reference sequence). The CDR3 covers 13 residues. The germline V and J ends were trimmed by 8 bases and 1 base, with 11 bases remaining between them. In DNA, the CDR3 is TGTGCCAGCCGCGGACGGAGGAACACTGAAGCTTTCTTT. It codes for CASRGRRNTEAFF.

The table lists this clone with a count of one. The chain has TRBV19 and TRBJ2-1; 12 nucleotides line up with TRBD2. This CDR3 comprises 16 residues. CDR1 LNHDA and CDR2 SQIVND come from the germline V gene (reference sequence). V shed 6 bases, J shed 7 bases, and the junction held 10 bases outside the gene matches. The CDR3 region has the DNA TGTGCCAGTAGCCCGAGGAGACTAGCGGGAGAGAATGAGCAGTTCTTC. Translating gives CASSPRRLAGENEQFF.

Comment on this clone: Different DNA sequences within this sample yield the same CDR3. The chain combines TRBV6-5 with TRBJ1-1; D possibly corresponds to TRBD1 (6 bases). Trimming pared 0 bases from V and 3 bases from J, leaving 8 bases between. The CDR3 covers 14 residues. Germline V gene data show CDR1 as MNHEY and CDR2 as SVGAGI. The chain's CDR3 is CASSYSRGDTEAFF. The CDR3 DNA is TGTGCCAGCAGTTACTCGAGGGGGGACACTGAAGCTTTCTTT.

This clone showed up just once. This chain joins TRBV7-9 and TRBJ2-3; no firm D call. Deletions cut 4 bases from V and 2 bases from J, with 4 bases between. Germline V gene data show CDR1 as SEHNR and CDR2 as FQNEAQ (reference sequence). The CDR3 has 12 amino acids. The CDR3 DNA reads as TGTGCCAGCAGCTCCTACACAGATACGCAGTATTTT. This sequence encodes CASSSYTDTQYF.

The chain combines TRBV29-1 with TRBJ2-3; D is perhaps TRBD2 (5 bases). This CDR3 has 12 residues. Trimming shortened V by 4 bases and J by 5 bases, and 10 bases separated the two germline ends. Germline V gene sequence: CDR1 SQVTM, CDR2 ANQGSEA. The CDR3 nucleotides are TGCAGCGTTGTCCCTCGGGGAGATACGCAGTATTTT. Protein sequence: CSVVPRGDTQYF.

This clone was recorded once. This chain connects TRBV13 to TRBJ2-5; D is uncertain. The ends were cut back, 5 bases at V and 4 bases at J, with 11 bases in the middle. CDR1 PRHDT and CDR2 FYEKMQ come from the germline V gene (reference sequence). The CDR3 runs 13 residues. DNA for the CDR3: TGTGCCAGCAGCCGGCGCTTCTTAGAGACCCAGTACTTC. This translates into CASSRRFLETQYF.